One and the same sample provided the 18 T cell receptor beta chains below, sequenced in a study of blood T cell repertoires in COVID-19. Data came from immunoSEQ multiplex PCR; TCRdb stores just in-frame clones and leaves some out. The sample holds 300,000 to 400,000 clones, roughly 90% seen once. The sequenced material came from PBMCs or T cells enriched from blood (not recorded which). These receptors all come from a man aged 55 to 70 who had recovered from COVID-19.

This clone appeared a single time. The chain couples TRBV19 to TRBJ1-1, with 7 bases identical to TRBD1. Germline V CDR1 and CDR2: LNHDA, SQIVND (reference sequence). The CDR3 runs to 15 residues. Germline trimming cut 5 bases from V and 5 bases from J; bases unmatched to any gene: 11. CDR3 sequence: CASSAPGQPRTEAFF. The CDR3 DNA reads as TGTGCCAGTAGTGCCCCGGGACAGCCAAGGACTGAAGCTTTCTTT.

This chain links TRBV6-5 with TRBJ2-5, with 9 nucleotides matching TRBD2. CDR3 length equals 14 residues. From germline, CDR1 is MNHEY and CDR2 SVGAGI. The junction had 8 bases not matched to a gene; V was cut back by 7 bases and J by 5 bases. CDR3 in amino acids: CASNMRGGVETQYF. The CDR3 nucleotides read TGTGCCAGCAATATGCGGGGGGGTGTGGAGACCCAGTACTTC.

The chain combines TRBV11-2 with TRBJ2-3, with D possibly TRBD1 on 5 matching bases. The CDR3 totals 15 residues. V was cut by 0 bases and J by 4 bases, with 11 bases left in between. CDR1 is SGHAT, CDR2 FQNNGV, per germline. CDR3 DNA sequence: TGTGCCAGCAGCTTAGATCAATGGGGCGCAGATACGCAGTATTTT. It encodes CASSLDQWGADTQYF.

The CDR3 loop is CASSLPTSGTETQYF. In nucleotides, the CDR3 is TGTGCCAGCAGCTTACCGACTAGCGGCACGGAGACCCAGTACTTC. V usage is TRBV7-3 and J usage is TRBJ2-5, with TRBD2 identical over 9 bases. Trimming at V came to 2 bases and at J to 5 bases, leaving 6 bases not matched to a gene. Per germline, CDR1 SGHTA and CDR2 FQGTGA. The CDR3 contains 15 residues.

The CDR3 DNA sequence: TGTGCCAGCAGTGAAAGGGGAGGCGAAGAGCCTGGGGCCAACGTCCTGACTTTC. Translation: CASSERGGEEPGANVLTF. The chain joins TRBV2 to TRBJ2-6, with D maybe TRBD2 (6 bases). CDR1 and CDR2 from the germline V gene are SNHLY and FYNNEI. This CDR3 has 18 amino acids. V was shortened by 2 bases and J by 2 bases, with 16 bases between the two germline ends. Drawing the rest from reference TRBV2 and TRBJ2-6, the complete variable domain is EPEVTQTPSHQVTQMGQEVILRCVPISNHLYFYWYRQILGQKVEFLVSFYNNEISEKSEIFDDQFSVERPDGSNFTLKIRSTKLEDSAMYFCASSERGGEEPGANVLTFGAGSRLTVL.

The CDR3 bases are TGTGCCAGCAGCTTAGTAACCGGGGAAAATGAGCAGTTCTTC. Residues: CASSLVTGENEQFF. The rearrangement uses TRBV7-2 and TRBJ2-1; D is perhaps TRBD2 (5 bases). The CDR3 runs to 14 residues. Germline values: CDR1 SGHTA, CDR2 FQGNSA. Trimming shortened V by 1 base and J by 7 bases, and 11 bases separated the two germline ends.

The chain joins TRBV30 to TRBJ2-5; 11 nucleotides line up with TRBD2. There are 15 residues in the CDR3. V was clipped by 3 bases and J by 1 base; unmatched bases: 4. Per germline, CDR1 GTSNPN and CDR2 SVGIG (reference sequence). CDR3 in DNA: TGTGCCTGGAGCTTAGCGGGAGGGCCCCAAGAGACCCAGTACTTC. It is translated as CAWSLAGGPQETQYF.

V usage is TRBV6-2 or TRBV6-3 and J usage is TRBJ2-7, with TRBD1 identical over 8 bases. The CDR3 is 13 residues long. V shed 4 bases, J shed 5 bases, and the junction held 4 bases outside the gene matches. The germline V gene encodes CDR1 MNHEY and CDR2 SVGEGT. The CDR3 sequence is CASSLQGVNEQYF. Here the CDR3 DNA reads TGTGCCAGCAGTTTACAGGGGGTTAACGAGCAGTACTTC.

The chain carries TRBV11-2 and TRBJ2-7; D is possibly TRBD2 (6 bases). The CDR3 length is 12 residues. Trimming removed 4 bases at V and 3 bases at J, with 7 bases between. The germline CDR1 and CDR2 sequences are SGHAT and FQNNGV. The CDR3 region is CASSWGVYEQYF. Here the CDR3 DNA reads TGTGCCAGCAGCTGGGGGGTCTACGAGCAGTACTTC.

This clone occurred once. The gene calls are TRBV7-2 and TRBJ2-7; TRBD2 agrees at 7 bases. The J segment lost 3 bases and the V segment lost 7 bases, leaving 12 bases of the junction unmatched. The CDR3 sequence is 15 residues long. Per the germline V gene, CDR1 is SGHTA and CDR2 is FQGNSA. In DNA, the CDR3 is TGTGCCAGCACCCTTTCTGGGGGAGGGTACTACGAGCAGTACTTC. This sequence encodes CASTLSGGGYYEQYF.

The chain combines TRBV18 with TRBJ2-7, with 7 nucleotides matching TRBD1. V lost 6 bases and J lost 0; bases outside the gene matches: 2. This CDR3 spans 13 amino acids. In germline, CDR1 is KGHSH, CDR2 LQKENI. This CDR3 reads CASSRQGSYEQYF. The CDR3 DNA reads TGTGCCAGCTCGCGACAGGGCTCCTACGAGCAGTACTTC.

The V and J genes are TRBV5-5 and TRBJ1-4; 7 nucleotides match TRBD1. The germline gives CDR1 SGHKS, CDR2 YYEKEE (reference sequence). This CDR3 is built from 16 residues. V lost 2 bases to trimming and J lost 5 bases; unmatched junction nucleotides: 9. Here the CDR3 DNA reads TGTGCCAGCAGCTTTACCTGGGGACAGCCAAATGAAAAACTGTTTTTT. It codes for CASSFTWGQPNEKLFF.

This rearrangement joins TRBV5-1 to TRBJ2-6, with 7 nucleotides matching TRBD1. Trimming removed 0 bases from V and 0 bases from J; junction bases left unmatched: 6. CDR1 and CDR2 from the germline V gene are SGHRS and YFSETQ. The length of the CDR3 is 18 residues. In nucleotides, the CDR3 is TGCGCCAGCAGCTTGGCAGGGGGAGCCGACTCTGGGGCCAACGTCCTGACTTTC. It is translated as CASSLAGGADSGANVLTF.

This clone has a single count. Additional DNA sequences in this sample encode the identical CDR3. This CDR3 reads CASSRDSYGYTF. The CDR3 region has the DNA TGTGCCAGCAGCCGGGACAGCTATGGCTACACCTTC. The chain is built from TRBV12-3 or TRBV12-4 and TRBJ1-2, with TRBD1 matching over 7 bases. V gave up 6 bases and J gave up 4 bases; unmatched junction bases: 2. This CDR3 is 12 amino acids long.

The rearrangement links TRBV12-3 or TRBV12-4 to TRBJ1-4; D uncertain. V lost 4 bases, J lost 6 bases, and 6 bases lay in between. This CDR3 region has 12 residues. The chain's CDR3 is CASSSFYEKLFF. CDR3 nucleotides: TGTGCCAGCAGTTCATTTTATGAAAAACTGTTTTTT.

This clone showed up just a few times. In the same sample, other DNA sequences code for this CDR3. The CDR3 nucleotides are TGTGCCAGCAGTTTACCCGGCTATGGCTACACCTTC. Protein product: CASSLPGYGYTF. The V call is TRBV28, the J call TRBJ1-2; D not resolved. Trimming removed 2 bases from V and 4 bases from J, with 5 bases in between. Germline loops: CDR1 MDHEN, CDR2 SYDVKM. The CDR3 loop spans 12 amino acids.

The chain recombines TRBV28 with TRBJ1-5; the D is unclear. There are 23 residues in the CDR3. Germline CDR1 reads MDHEN; CDR2 reads SYDVKM. V was clipped by 2 bases and J by 1 base, with 33 bases between them. The DNA of the CDR3 is TGTGCCAGCAGTTTAAGGCGAACTAATATTCGGTCGGGTGACCGTTTAAGCAATCAGCCCCAGCATTTT. It translates to CASSLRRTNIRSGDRLSNQPQHF.

The V gene is TRBV9, the J gene TRBJ2-1; 10 bases are a match to TRBD2. The V segment lost 4 bases and the J segment 0 bases; nucleotides outside the gene matches: 7. This CDR3 has 17 amino acids. CDR1 is SGDLS, CDR2 YYNGEE, per germline. CDR3 residues: CASSSGTSVDSYNEQFF. CDR3 nucleotides: TGTGCCAGCAGCTCCGGGACTAGCGTCGACTCCTACAATGAGCAGTTCTTC.